This T cell receptor beta chain emerged from a study of cytomegalovirus exposure and HLA in healthy donors. There are 14 residues in the CDR3. Germline loops: CDR1 LGHNT, CDR2 FRNRAP. Trimming took 1 base from V and 8 from J, leaving 12 bases between them. The primer mix had 60 Vbeta and 13 Jbeta primers. Assay: immunoSEQ multiplex PCR; the TCRdb copy retains only in-frame clones and omits some. Here the sample spans 200,000 or so clones, approximately 80% being singletons. This chain links TRBV12-5 with TRBJ2-4, with D possibly matching TRBD1 (5 bases). This receptor was taken from a boy between 2 and 10 years old in good health and CMV-seronegative. Sequenced: PBMCs. The CDR3 DNA is TGTGCTAGTGGTTTGGGCAGGGTTCGGGACATTCAGTACTTC. Translated: CASGLGRVRDIQYF. The complete variable domain, with remaining parts taken from reference TRBV12-5 and TRBJ2-4, reads DARVTQTPRHKVTEMGQEVTMRCQPILGHNTVFWYRQTMMQGLELLAYFRNRAPLDDSGMPKDRFSAEMPDATLATLKIQPSEPRDSAVYFCASGLGRVRDIQYFGAGTRLSVL.